This T cell receptor (beta chain) emerged from a study of T cell responses to AZD1222 COVID-19 vaccine. The protocol was immunoSEQ multiplex PCR, while the TCRdb copy is restricted to in-frame clones and leaves out a portion. The sample records more than 70,000 clones, over 75% being singletons. Both about-4-week and about-12-week second-dose recipients were combined. To note about this clone: Its antigen is not known.

The study, taken as a whole, reports: All repertoire sampling was performed exclusively after the peak T cell response. Donors were mostly white British, more females; clonal diversity possibly underestimated.

Trimming removed 3 bases at V and 0 bases at J, with 11 bases between. The CDR3 is 15 residues long. CDR1 KGHSH and CDR2 LQKENI come from the germline V gene. Specimen: peripheral blood, collected 28 days after the second AZD1222 dose. V and J are TRBV18 and TRBJ1-1, with D possibly TRBD1 on 6 matching bases. The receptor was isolated from an adult who received the AZD1222 COVID-19 vaccine. CDR3 sequence: CASSPRQELNTEAFF. CDR3 nucleotide sequence: TGTGCCAGCTCACCTAGACAGGAGCTGAACACTGAAGCTTTCTTT.